Listed below are T cell receptor beta chains from one sample, sequenced in a study of blood T cell repertoires in COVID-19. Clones were sequenced by immunoSEQ multiplex PCR, and TCRdb holds only the in-frame ones, with some missing. The sample has 250,000 to 300,000 clones; around nine tenths are singletons. The sequenced sample consisted of peripheral blood. The receptors derive from a woman aged 40 to 50 who had recovered from COVID-19. CDR3s include the opening cysteine and the closing phenylalanine or tryptophan. A D gene is named only where the DNA matches it firmly. Where a row states a size, it is once, few, many or the class of an expanded clone; other rows omit it.

clone_size	j_call	v_call	cdr3_length	d_call	cdr3_aa	cdr3_nt
-	TRBJ2-1	TRBV7-9	14	TRBD2	CASSALAGYNEQFF	TGTGCCAGCAGCGCTTTAGCGGGTTACAATGAGCAGTTCTTC
-	TRBJ2-7	TRBV18	13	TRBD1	CASSLGQDYEQYF	TGTGCCAGCTCACTAGGACAGGATTACGAGCAGTACTTC
many	TRBJ1-2	TRBV19	13	TRBD1	CASRRQGRDGYTF	TGTGCCAGTAGAAGACAGGGGCGGGATGGCTACACCTTC
-	TRBJ2-7	TRBV4-2	16	TRBD2	CASSQDSSGASYEQYF	TGTGCCAGCAGCCAAGATTCTAGCGGAGCCTCCTACGAGCAGTACTTC
once	TRBJ2-3	TRBV5-1	12	-	CAPLWGADTQYF	TGCGCCCCTTTGTGGGGGGCAGATACGCAGTATTTT
-	TRBJ1-4	TRBV3-1/TRBV3-2	16	TRBD1	CASSQALGQGVEKLFF	TGTGCCAGCAGCCAAGCCCTAGGACAGGGAGTTGAAAAACTGTTTTTT
-	TRBJ2-7	TRBV6-6	16	-	CASSPPHSGLTYEQYF	TGTGCCAGCAGTCCCCCCCACTCCGGACTGACCTACGAGCAGTACTTC
-	TRBJ2-1	TRBV27	12	-	CASGYRVNEQFF	TGTGCCAGCGGATACAGGGTCAATGAGCAGTTCTTC
-	TRBJ2-3	TRBV28	16	TRBD2	CASSQTSGRIADTQYF	TGTGCCAGCAGTCAAACTAGCGGGAGAATCGCAGATACGCAGTATTTT
-	TRBJ2-1	TRBV10-3	15	TRBD2	CAISELLAGGNEQFF	TGTGCCATCAGTGAGCTACTAGCGGGAGGGAATGAGCAGTTCTTC
-	TRBJ2-5	TRBV27	14	-	CASSLRRTQETQYF	TGTGCCAGCAGTTTGCGGCGGACTCAAGAGACCCAGTACTTC